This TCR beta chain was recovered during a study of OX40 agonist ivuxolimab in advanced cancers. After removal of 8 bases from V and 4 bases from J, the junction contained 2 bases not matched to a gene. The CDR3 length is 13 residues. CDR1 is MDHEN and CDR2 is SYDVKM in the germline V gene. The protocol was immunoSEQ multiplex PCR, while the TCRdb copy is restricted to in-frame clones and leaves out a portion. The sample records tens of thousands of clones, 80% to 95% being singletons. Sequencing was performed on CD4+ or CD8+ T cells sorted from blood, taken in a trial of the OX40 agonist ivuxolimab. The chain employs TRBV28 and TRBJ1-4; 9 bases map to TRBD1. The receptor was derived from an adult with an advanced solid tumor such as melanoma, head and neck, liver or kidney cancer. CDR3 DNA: TGTGCCAGCCGGGGACAGGGTAATGAAAAACTGTTTTTT. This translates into CASRGQGNEKLFF.